The clone carrying this T cell receptor (beta chain) occurred many times. The antigen is unknown. Construction of TCR beta libraries relied on iRepertoire HTBI primers and on Arm-PCR targeting CDR3 regions. Original processing methods: In the combined samples, approximately 62 TRBV and 14 TRBJ segments were identified. Each CDR3 protein gets one entry after TCRdb re-called the multiplex PCR reads with MiXCR. These V and J calls rely on TCRdb rather than the paper's analysis. The table shows 420,000 or so distinct CDR3 sequences, with about 17% occurring only once. The length of the CDR3 is 15 residues. V lost 5 bases, J lost 5 bases, and 13 bases lay in between. The germline gives CDR1 MDHEN, CDR2 SYDVKM. This sample was taken from a study of regulatory T cells in long-lasting Graves disease. Study findings and constraints: Persistent disease exhibited a predilection for TRBV28, TRBJ1-2 and TRBJ2-5.

Noted time point: newly diagnosed GD, antithyroid drugs for less than 3 months. Generation of the TCR library employed RNA extracted from PBMCs. The data were also submitted as part of a second study, on T cells in Graves' hyperthyroidism and ophthalmopathy. That study adds: HTBI primers were the set used in a first-round RT-PCR of the TCR CDR3.

This chain uses TRBV28 with TRBJ1-6; no definite D call. The sequence was collected from a woman in her late teens or twenties with Graves disease. The input for sequencing was peripheral blood mononuclear cells (PBMCs), taken at new diagnosis, from a patient treated with antithyroid drugs. The CDR3 loop is CASSSNEANNSPLHF. As DNA, the CDR3 is TGTGCCAGCAGTAGCAACGAAGCTAATAATTCACCCCTCCACTTT.